The source of this T cell receptor beta chain is a study of shared clonotypes between healthy human individuals. This CDR3 spans 14 amino acids. In germline, CDR1 is LNHDA, CDR2 SQIVND (reference sequence). V lost 4 bases and J lost 0; bases outside the gene matches: 2. Using immunoSEQ multiplex PCR, the repertoire was profiled, and TCRdb retains in-frame clones only, with some absent. The data contain some 2.1 million clones, just under 95% of them singletons. To note about this clone: Other nucleotide sequences from this sample produce the same CDR3.

Terminally differentiated effector memory CD45RA+ cells were left out of the naive CD8 fraction, which was CD45RO-negative and positively selected for CCR7. The sample was naive CD8+ T cells from PBMCs. This clonotype was sampled from a man between 18 and 35 years old in good health. Some clones in this sample may be carry-over from other donors' samples. The chain combines TRBV19 with TRBJ2-7; 8 nucleotides match TRBD2. In DNA, the CDR3 is TGTGCCAGTAGTACGAGCGGGAGCTCCTACGAGCAGTACTTC. Translating gives CASSTSGSSYEQYF.